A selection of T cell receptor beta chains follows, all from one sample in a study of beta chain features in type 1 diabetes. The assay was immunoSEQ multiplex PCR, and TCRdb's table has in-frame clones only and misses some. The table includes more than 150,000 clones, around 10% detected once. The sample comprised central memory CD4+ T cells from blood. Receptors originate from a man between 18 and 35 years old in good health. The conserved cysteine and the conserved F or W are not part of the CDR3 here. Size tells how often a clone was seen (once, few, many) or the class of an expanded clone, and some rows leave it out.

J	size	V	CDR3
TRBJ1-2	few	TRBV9	ASSVVGGLTPGGYT
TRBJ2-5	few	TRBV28	ASLDRGHGETQY
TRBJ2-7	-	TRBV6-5	AAGGFREYEQY
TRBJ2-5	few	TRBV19	ASSIRYQETQY
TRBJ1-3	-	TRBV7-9	ASISDGQLSGNTIY
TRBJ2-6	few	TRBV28	ASTPGQTSGANVLT
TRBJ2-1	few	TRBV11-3	ASSSPWAGVNYNEQF
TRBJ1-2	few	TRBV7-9	ASSPFGGNYGYT
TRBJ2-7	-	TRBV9	ASSVDRVSHEQY
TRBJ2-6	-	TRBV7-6	ASSAGGSRANVLT
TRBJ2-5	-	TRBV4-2	ASSQHQETQY
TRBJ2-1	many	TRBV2	ASSDRLGGEQF
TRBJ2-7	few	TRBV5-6	ASSLAGGPGEQY
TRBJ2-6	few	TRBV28	ASSLLRAGLRGANVLT
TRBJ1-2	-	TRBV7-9	ASSLALGQGAVGYT
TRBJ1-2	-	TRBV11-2	ASSRGERGYT
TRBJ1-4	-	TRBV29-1	SAQASNEKLF
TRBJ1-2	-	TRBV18	ASSPSTPNYGYT
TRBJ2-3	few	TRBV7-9	ASSRSGRTDTQY
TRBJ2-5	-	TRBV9	ASSVGLAGFKETQY
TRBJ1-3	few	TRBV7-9	ASSEQGGNTIY
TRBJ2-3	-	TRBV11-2	ASGFPLAVPLTDTQY